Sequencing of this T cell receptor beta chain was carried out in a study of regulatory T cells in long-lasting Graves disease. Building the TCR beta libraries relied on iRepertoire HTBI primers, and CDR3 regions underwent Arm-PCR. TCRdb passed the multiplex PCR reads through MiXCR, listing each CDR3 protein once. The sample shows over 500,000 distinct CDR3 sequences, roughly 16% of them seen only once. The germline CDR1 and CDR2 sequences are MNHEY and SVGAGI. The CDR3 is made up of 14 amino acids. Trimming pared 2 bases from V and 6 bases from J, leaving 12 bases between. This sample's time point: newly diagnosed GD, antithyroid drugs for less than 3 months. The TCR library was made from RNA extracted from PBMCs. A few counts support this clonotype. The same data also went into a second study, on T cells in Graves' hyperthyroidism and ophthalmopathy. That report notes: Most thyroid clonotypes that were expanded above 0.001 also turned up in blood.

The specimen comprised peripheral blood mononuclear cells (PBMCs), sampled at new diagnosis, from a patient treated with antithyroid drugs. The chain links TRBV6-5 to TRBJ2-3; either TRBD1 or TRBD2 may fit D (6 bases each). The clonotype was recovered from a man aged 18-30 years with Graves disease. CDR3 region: CASSYPKGGDTQYF. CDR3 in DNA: TGTGCCAGCAGTTACCCCAAAGGGGGGGATACGCAGTATTTT.